These 20 T cell receptor beta chains came from one sample sequenced in a study of blood T cell repertoires in COVID-19. Assay: immunoSEQ multiplex PCR; the TCRdb copy retains only in-frame clones and omits some. This table holds around 250,000 clones, about 87% found once. Sequenced: PBMCs or T cells enriched from blood (not recorded which). The source of these receptors is a woman in her forties or fifties who had recovered from COVID-19.

The V call is TRBV11-1, the J call TRBJ2-3; TRBD2 matches at 8 bases. Losses at the gene ends were 1 base for V and 3 bases for J; bases not matched to a gene: 3. CDR3 length: 15 amino acids. Germline V lookup: CDR1 SGHAT, CDR2 FQDESV (reference sequence). The CDR3 sequence is CASSLEGTRTDTQYF. The CDR3 DNA sequence: TGTGCCAGCAGCTTAGAAGGGACTAGAACAGATACGCAGTATTTT.

The rearrangement joins TRBV6-4 to TRBJ2-1, with 10 bases lining up with TRBD2. The ends lost 4 bases at V and 4 bases at J; junction bases unmatched: 7. Germline V gene lookup returns CDR1 MRHNA and CDR2 SNTAGT. This CDR3 is built from 16 residues. The CDR3 bases are TGTGCCAGCAGTGTATCTAGCGGGGGCCCATACAATGAGCAGTTCTTC. It encodes CASSVSSGGPYNEQFF.

This clone was seen a handful of times. The gene calls are TRBV20-1 and TRBJ2-7; the D is unclear. This CDR3 has 11 amino acids. Trimming pared 0 bases from V and 7 bases from J, leaving 7 bases between. Germline CDR1 is DFQATT and CDR2 is SNEGSKA (reference sequence). DNA for the CDR3: TGCAGTGCTAGAGATGATAGAGAGCAGTACTTC. This gives the protein CSARDDREQYF.

CDR3 sequence (DNA): TGTGCTAGTGGTCGCGTCAATTCACCCCTCCACTTT. It yields the protein CASGRVNSPLHF. This sequence joins TRBV12-5 and TRBJ1-6, with no clear D. Trimming removed 5 bases at V and 7 bases at J, with 6 bases between. Germline assignment: CDR1 LGHNT and CDR2 FRNRAP. This CDR3 is 12 amino acids long.

V gene TRBV3-1 (or the pseudogene TRBV3-2) combines with J gene TRBJ1-2; 8 bases are shared with TRBD1. CDR3 length: 14 residues. The germline V gene has CDR1 LGHDT and CDR2 YNNKEL (reference sequence). J gave up 3 bases and V 3 bases, and 3 bases lay outside the gene matches. The chain's CDR3 is CASSQGTGYYGYTF. The CDR3 nucleotides read TGTGCCAGCAGCCAGGGGACAGGATACTATGGCTACACCTTC.

The chain carries TRBV7-2 and TRBJ1-2; D remains ambiguous. Germline V CDR1 and CDR2: SGHTA, FQGNSA. The length of the CDR3 is 15 residues. Trimming stripped 1 base from V and 5 bases from J, with 14 bases between. The CDR3 sequence is CASSLGPAGLYGYTF. The CDR3 region has the DNA TGTGCCAGCAGCTTAGGACCCGCCGGACTATATGGCTACACCTTC.

The chain links TRBV5-1 to TRBJ1-3; 8 nucleotides align to TRBD1. Per germline, CDR1 SGHRS and CDR2 YFSETQ. The CDR3 contains 16 residues. Trimming removed 4 bases from V and 0 bases from J; junction bases left unmatched: 6. The CDR3 here is CASSTGQAHSGNTIYF. DNA of the CDR3: TGCGCCAGCAGCACGGGACAGGCCCACTCTGGAAACACCATATATTTT.

The rearrangement joins TRBV6-5 to TRBJ2-3; TRBD2 agrees at 8 bases. Unmatched junction bases numbered 1, after V lost 5 bases and J lost 0 bases. The CDR3 contains 14 residues. Germline CDR1 MNHEY, CDR2 SVGAGI. DNA of the CDR3: TGTGCCAGCAGTACGGGAGGGAGCACAGATACGCAGTATTTT. Translated, it gives CASSTGGSTDTQYF.

The V call is TRBV4-1, the J call TRBJ2-6, with TRBD1 identical over 7 bases. The CDR3 sequence is 16 residues long. The V gene's germline CDR1 is MGHRA and CDR2 YSYEKL. After removal of 4 bases from V and 2 bases from J, the junction contained 5 bases not matched to a gene. CDR3 sequence reads: CASSPTTGPGANVLTF. As DNA, the CDR3 is TGCGCCAGCAGCCCCACGACAGGGCCTGGGGCCAACGTCCTGACTTTC.

This clone has only a few counts. The V call is TRBV5-1, the J call TRBJ1-1; no reliable D call. CDR1 SGHRS and CDR2 YFSETQ come from the germline V gene. The length of the CDR3 is 14 residues. V lost 0 bases and J lost 0, with 6 bases in between. The CDR3 here is CASSLGQVNTEAFF. The CDR3 DNA follows: TGCGCCAGCAGCTTGGGGCAGGTGAACACTGAAGCTTTCTTT.

The chain employs TRBV30 and TRBJ2-2; D possibly corresponds to TRBD1 (5 bases). The CDR3 sequence is 15 residues long. V was clipped by 3 bases and J by 5 bases, with 16 bases between them. CDR1 is GTSNPN and CDR2 is SVGIG in the germline V gene (reference sequence). DNA for the CDR3: TGTGCCTGGAGCTGGACCAGGGTTAGGACCGGGGAGCTGTTTTTT. It translates to CAWSWTRVRTGELFF.

The gene calls are TRBV6-5 and TRBJ1-2; 7 bases match TRBD1. The CDR3 loop spans 14 amino acids. V lost 6 bases to trimming and J lost 4 bases; unmatched junction nucleotides: 8. Germline V gives CDR1 MNHEY, CDR2 SVGAGI. In DNA, the CDR3 is TGTGCCAGCAGCTACGACAGGGTGAGCTATGGCTACACCTTC. Amino acid sequence: CASSYDRVSYGYTF.

The chain's CDR3 is CATSRDRENQPQHF. CDR3 nucleotides: TGTGCCACCAGCAGGGACAGGGAGAATCAGCCCCAGCATTTT. The chain is built from TRBV15 and TRBJ1-5; 8 bases align to TRBD1. Unmatched junction bases numbered 2, after V lost 3 bases and J lost 4 bases. Per germline, CDR1 LNHNV and CDR2 YYDKDF (reference sequence). The CDR3 has 14 residues.

V and J are TRBV14 and TRBJ2-7; perhaps TRBD1 as D (6 bases). The germline V gene has CDR1 SGHDN and CDR2 FVKESK. Trimming took 5 bases from V and 3 from J, leaving 17 bases between them. CDR3 length equals 15 residues. The CDR3 sequence is CASSSVGQGIYEQYF. DNA of the CDR3: TGTGCCAGCAGCTCAGTAGGGCAGGGGATCTACGAGCAGTACTTC.

This chain joins TRBV7-2 and TRBJ2-7, with a possible D match to TRBD2 (5 bases). The germline V gene encodes CDR1 SGHTA and CDR2 FQGNSA. V dropped 1 base and J dropped 3 bases, with 13 bases sitting between them. This CDR3 has 15 amino acids. The DNA for the CDR3 is TGTGCCAGCAGCTTAGATCTAGCCCCCCACTACGAGCAGTACTTC. It yields the protein CASSLDLAPHYEQYF.

The chain carries TRBV13 and TRBJ1-6; perhaps TRBD1 as D (6 bases). Trimming stripped 5 bases from V and 7 bases from J, with 15 bases between. The CDR3 runs to 15 residues. Germline V gene data show CDR1 as PRHDT and CDR2 as FYEKMQ (reference sequence). The CDR3 loop is CASSARDTGNSPLHF. The DNA of the CDR3 is TGTGCCAGCAGCGCCCGGGACACCGGGAATTCACCCCTCCACTTT.

The chain employs TRBV3-1 (or the pseudogene TRBV3-2) and TRBJ1-2; D call uncertain. V was pared by 1 base and J by 6 bases, with 12 bases between. The CDR3 is made up of 14 amino acids. Germline assignment: CDR1 LGHDT and CDR2 YNNKEL (reference sequence). As DNA, the CDR3 is TGTGCCAGCAGCCAAGGGAGTCTAGGTGATGGCTACACCTTC. This sequence encodes CASSQGSLGDGYTF.

V usage is TRBV19 and J usage is TRBJ2-1; 9 bases align to TRBD2. This CDR3 region has 15 residues. The germline gives CDR1 LNHDA, CDR2 SQIVND (reference sequence). J lost 6 bases, V lost 5 bases, and 8 bases had no gene match. As DNA, the CDR3 is TGTGCCAGTAGTGTGGGACTAGCAGTTCTCAATGAGCAGTTCTTC. Its protein product is CASSVGLAVLNEQFF.

Only a few counts were recorded for this clone. The chain joins TRBV2 to TRBJ1-5; D might be TRBD1 (6 bases). The V gene lost 2 bases and the J gene lost 1 base, with 12 bases spanning the gap. Germline V gene lookup returns CDR1 SNHLY and CDR2 FYNNEI. This CDR3 has 16 amino acids. The CDR3 is CASSERGFRSNQPQHF. The CDR3 DNA follows: TGTGCCAGCAGTGAAAGGGGGTTTCGGAGCAATCAGCCCCAGCATTTT.

The chain employs TRBV18 and TRBJ1-5, with D possibly being TRBD1 (6 bases). Between the trimmed V and J ends, which lost 3 bases and 3 bases, there was a span of 15 bases. Germline V gene lookup returns CDR1 KGHSH and CDR2 LQKENI. The CDR3 contains 16 residues. This chain's CDR3 is CASSPQGRGANQPQHF. The CDR3 DNA reads as TGTGCCAGCTCACCGCAGGGGAGGGGGGCCAATCAGCCCCAGCATTTT.